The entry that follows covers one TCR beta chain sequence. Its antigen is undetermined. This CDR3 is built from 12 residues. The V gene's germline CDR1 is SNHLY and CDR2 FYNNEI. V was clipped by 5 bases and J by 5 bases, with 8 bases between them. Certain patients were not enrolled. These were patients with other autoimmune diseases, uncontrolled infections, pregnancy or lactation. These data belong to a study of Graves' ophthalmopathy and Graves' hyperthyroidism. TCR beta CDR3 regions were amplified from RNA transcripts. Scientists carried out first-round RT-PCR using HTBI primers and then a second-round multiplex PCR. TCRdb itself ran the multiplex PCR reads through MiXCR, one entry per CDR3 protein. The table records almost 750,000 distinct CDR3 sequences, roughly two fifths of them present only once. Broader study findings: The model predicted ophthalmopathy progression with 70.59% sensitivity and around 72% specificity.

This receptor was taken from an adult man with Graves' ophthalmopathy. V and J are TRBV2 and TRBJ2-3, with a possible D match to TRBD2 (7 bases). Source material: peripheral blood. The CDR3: CASSRGGDTQYF. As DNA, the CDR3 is TGTGCCAGCAGTAGGGGGGGAGATACGCAGTATTTT.